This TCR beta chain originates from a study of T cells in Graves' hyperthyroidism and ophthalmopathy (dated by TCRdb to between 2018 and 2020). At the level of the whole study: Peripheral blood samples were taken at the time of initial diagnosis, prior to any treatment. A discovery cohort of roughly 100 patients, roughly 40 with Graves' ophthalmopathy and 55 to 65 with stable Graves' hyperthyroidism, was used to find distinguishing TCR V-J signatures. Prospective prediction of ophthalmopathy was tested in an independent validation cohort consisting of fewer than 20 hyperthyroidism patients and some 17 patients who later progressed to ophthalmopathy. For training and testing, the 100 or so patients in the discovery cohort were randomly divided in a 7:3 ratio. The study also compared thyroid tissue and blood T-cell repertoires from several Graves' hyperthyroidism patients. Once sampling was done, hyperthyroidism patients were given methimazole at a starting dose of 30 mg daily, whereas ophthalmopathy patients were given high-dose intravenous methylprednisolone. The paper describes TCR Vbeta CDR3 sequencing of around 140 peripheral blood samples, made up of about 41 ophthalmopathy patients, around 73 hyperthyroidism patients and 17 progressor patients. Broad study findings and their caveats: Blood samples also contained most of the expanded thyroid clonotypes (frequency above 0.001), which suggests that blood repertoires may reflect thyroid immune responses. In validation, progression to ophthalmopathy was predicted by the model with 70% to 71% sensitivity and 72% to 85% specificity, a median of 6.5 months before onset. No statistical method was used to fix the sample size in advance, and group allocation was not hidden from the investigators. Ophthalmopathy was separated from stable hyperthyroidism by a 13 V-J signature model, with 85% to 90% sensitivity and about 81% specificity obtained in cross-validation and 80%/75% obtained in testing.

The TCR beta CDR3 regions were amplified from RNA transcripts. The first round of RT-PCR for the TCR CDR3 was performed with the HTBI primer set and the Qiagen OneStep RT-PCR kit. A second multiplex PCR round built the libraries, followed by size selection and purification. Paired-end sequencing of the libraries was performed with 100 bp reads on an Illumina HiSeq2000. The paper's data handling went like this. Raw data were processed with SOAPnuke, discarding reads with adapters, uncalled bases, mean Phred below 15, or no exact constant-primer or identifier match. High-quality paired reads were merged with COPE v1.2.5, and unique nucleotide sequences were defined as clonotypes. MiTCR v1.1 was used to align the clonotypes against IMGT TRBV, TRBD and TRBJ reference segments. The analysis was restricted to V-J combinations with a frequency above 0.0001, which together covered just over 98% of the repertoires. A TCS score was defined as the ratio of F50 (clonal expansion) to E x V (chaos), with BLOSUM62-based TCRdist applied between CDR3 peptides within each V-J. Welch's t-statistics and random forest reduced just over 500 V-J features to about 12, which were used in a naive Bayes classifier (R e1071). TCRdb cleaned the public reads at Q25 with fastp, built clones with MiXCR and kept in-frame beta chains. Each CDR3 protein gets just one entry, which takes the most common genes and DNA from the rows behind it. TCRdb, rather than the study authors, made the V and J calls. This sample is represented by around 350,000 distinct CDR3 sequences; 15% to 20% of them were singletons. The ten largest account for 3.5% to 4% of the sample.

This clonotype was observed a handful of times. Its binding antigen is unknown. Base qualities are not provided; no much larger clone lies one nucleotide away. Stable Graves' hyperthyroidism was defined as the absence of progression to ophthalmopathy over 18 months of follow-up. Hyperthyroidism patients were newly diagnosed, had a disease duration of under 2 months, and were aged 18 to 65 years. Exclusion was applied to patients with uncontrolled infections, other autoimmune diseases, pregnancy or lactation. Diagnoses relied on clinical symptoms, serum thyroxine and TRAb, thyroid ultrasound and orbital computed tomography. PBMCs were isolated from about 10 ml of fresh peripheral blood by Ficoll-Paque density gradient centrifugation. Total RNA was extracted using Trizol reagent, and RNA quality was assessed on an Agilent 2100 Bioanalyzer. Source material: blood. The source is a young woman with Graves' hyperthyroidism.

The nucleotide sequence reads TGTGCCAGTAGTACGGGGGGGGTGAAAACCCTCCGGGCCTACGAGCAGTACTTC. Its protein reads: CASSTGGVKTLRAYEQYF. The V gene is TRBV13 and the J gene is TRBJ2-7; TRBD2 matches 8 bases in the middle. Unmatched junction bases come to 21, with V trimmed by 9 bases and J by 2 bases. The CDR3 measures 18 amino acids from cysteine to phenylalanine. Solely the CDR3 DNA is kept, with 54 bases framed from the first base. Sequences PRHDT (CDR1) and FYEKMQ (CDR2) are obtained from the germline V gene (reference sequence).